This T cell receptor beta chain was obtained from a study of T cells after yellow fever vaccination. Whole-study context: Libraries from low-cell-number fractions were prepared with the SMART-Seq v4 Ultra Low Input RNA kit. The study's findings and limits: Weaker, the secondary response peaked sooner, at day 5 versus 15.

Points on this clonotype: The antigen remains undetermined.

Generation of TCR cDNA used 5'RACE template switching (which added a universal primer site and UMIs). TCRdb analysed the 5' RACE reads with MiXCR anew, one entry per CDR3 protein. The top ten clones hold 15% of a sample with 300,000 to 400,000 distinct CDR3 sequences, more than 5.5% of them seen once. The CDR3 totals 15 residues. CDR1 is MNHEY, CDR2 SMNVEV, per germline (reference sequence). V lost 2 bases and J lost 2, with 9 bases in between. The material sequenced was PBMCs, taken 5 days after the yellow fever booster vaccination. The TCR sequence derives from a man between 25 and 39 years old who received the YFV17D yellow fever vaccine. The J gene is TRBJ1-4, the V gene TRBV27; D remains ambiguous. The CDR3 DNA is TGTGCCAGCAGTTTAGGTGGGGTGACTAATGAAAAACTGTTTTTT. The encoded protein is CASSLGGVTNEKLFF.